Described below is a single T cell receptor (beta chain) sequence and its context. Its antigen is undetermined. This entry belongs to a study of cytomegalovirus exposure and HLA in healthy donors. Study-wide findings and caveats: The classifier, whose performance was assessed in both the original and validation cohorts, reportedly diagnosed cytomegalovirus status with high specificity and sensitivity.

Per the germline V gene, CDR1 is SNHLY and CDR2 is FYNNEI. Trimming removed 5 bases from V and 5 bases from J; junction bases left unmatched: 12. The CDR3 length is 16 residues. Libraries were prepared by immunoSEQ multiplex PCR; TCRdb keeps only in-frame clonotypes and omits some of them. The table lists about 72,000 clones, 94% of them singletons. This clonotype originated in a young woman in good health and CMV-seropositive. The gene calls are TRBV2 and TRBJ1-2, with 9 bases identical to TRBD1. The material sequenced was PBMCs. For the CDR3, the DNA is TGTGCCAGCAGTCCCGACCGAATGACAGGGGGGTATGGCTACACCTTC. Amino acids: CASSPDRMTGGYGYTF.